The 30 T cell receptor beta chains below come from one sample, sequenced in a study of CD8 T cells in Susac syndrome. Reverse transcription of 0.5 to 1 ug RNA was performed with random hexamers. TCRdb analysed the immunoSEQ multiplex PCR reads with MiXCR anew, one entry per CDR3 protein. Among roughly 200,000 distinct CDR3 sequences, 95% were seen once, and the ten largest hold about 0.08%. Sequenced sample: CD4+ T cells from PBMCs. The receptor set was obtained from a human donor with multiple sclerosis.

This chain joins TRBV6-5 and TRBJ1-1, with TRBD1 as a possible D gene (5 bases). The V gene's germline CDR1 is MNHEY and CDR2 SVGAGI. V lost 2 bases and J 3 bases, leaving 13 bases between the germline ends. CDR3 length equals 15 residues. In DNA, the CDR3 is TGTGCCAGCAGTTACGCCCGTGGAGGGGACACTGAAGCTTTCTTT. This translates into CASSYARGGDTEAFF.

The chain combines TRBV7-2 with TRBJ1-2, with TRBD1 identical over 8 bases. The CDR3 is 15 amino acids. Looked up from germline, CDR1 is SGHTA and CDR2 is FQGNSA. V shed 3 bases and J 7 bases; nucleotides not matched to a gene: 10. CDR3 in amino acids: CASSFGQGGYRGYTF. The CDR3 DNA sequence: TGTGCCAGCAGCTTCGGACAGGGAGGTTACCGTGGCTACACCTTC.

The chain combines TRBV7-9 with TRBJ1-4; perhaps TRBD1 as D (5 bases). Germline V gene lookup returns CDR1 SEHNR and CDR2 FQNEAQ (reference sequence). The V end was cut by 11 bases, the J end by 0 bases, with 16 bases between. CDR3 length: 15 amino acids. CDR3 coding DNA: TGTGCCGCCGGATGGGGCAGGGCAACTAATGAAAAACTGTTTTTT. Translation gives CAAGWGRATNEKLFF. The full variable domain, in which reference TRBV7-9 and TRBJ1-4 provide the parts outside the CDR3, is DTGVSQNPRHKITKRGQNVTFRCDPISEHNRLYWYRQTLGQGPEFLTYFQNEAQLEKSRLLSDRFSAERPKGSFSTLEIQRTEQGDSAMYLCAAGWGRATNEKLFFGSGTQLSVL.

CDR3 residues: CASSFSAGGMEETQYF. The CDR3 nucleotides read TGTGCCAGCAGCTTTTCAGCGGGGGGGATGGAAGAGACCCAGTACTTC. V gene TRBV11-2 combines with J gene TRBJ2-5; 10 nucleotides agree with TRBD2. The ends lost 3 bases at V and 3 bases at J; junction bases unmatched: 7. The CDR3 contains 16 residues. CDR1 is SGHAT, CDR2 FQNNGV, per germline.

This chain uses TRBV29-1 with TRBJ2-1; D is perhaps TRBD1 or TRBD2 (6 bases each). The CDR3 covers 14 residues. V lost 3 bases, J lost 10 bases, and 19 bases lay in between. CDR1 and CDR2 from the germline V gene are SQVTM and ANQGSEA. CDR3 region: CSVERQAQGGEQFF. The CDR3 region has the DNA TGCAGCGTTGAGAGGCAGGCCCAAGGGGGGGAGCAGTTCTTC.

The genes are TRBV6-2 or TRBV6-3 and TRBJ1-5; 8 bases align to TRBD1. This CDR3 has 18 amino acids. V dropped 2 bases and J dropped 3; count of bases not matched to a gene: 12. Per germline, CDR1 MNHEY and CDR2 SVGEGT. The CDR3 nucleotides read TGTGCCAGCAGTTACCCTTTTGGCGCGACAGGGGTCAATCAGCCCCAGCATTTT. Translating it yields CASSYPFGATGVNQPQHF.

The chain's CDR3 is CSARGSSRPYGYTF. CDR3 DNA: TGCAGTGCCAGGGGCAGTTCCAGGCCCTATGGCTACACCTTC. The rearrangement joins TRBV20-1 to TRBJ1-2, with D tentatively TRBD1 (6 bases). Germline V gene sequence: CDR1 DFQATT, CDR2 SNEGSKA (reference sequence). The CDR3 contains 14 residues. With 6 bases removed from V and 4 bases from J, the gap between germline ends came to 18 bases.

The rearrangement joins TRBV30 to TRBJ1-2; the match to TRBD1 covers 7 bases. Trimming at V came to 2 bases and at J to 0 bases, leaving 9 bases not matched to a gene. Germline V gene lookup returns CDR1 GTSNPN and CDR2 SVGIG (reference sequence). The CDR3 sequence is 16 residues long. This chain's CDR3 is CAWSSRQGVANYGYTF. DNA for the CDR3: TGTGCCTGGAGTTCACGACAGGGAGTAGCTAACTATGGCTACACCTTC.

The V and J genes are TRBV30 and TRBJ2-3; D may be TRBD2 (6 bases). Germline V lookup: CDR1 GTSNPN, CDR2 SVGIG (reference sequence). Trimming pared 8 bases from V and 5 bases from J, leaving 11 bases between. The CDR3 runs to 11 residues. The CDR3 is CARDGGDTQYF. The CDR3 DNA sequence: TGTGCCCGTGACGGGGGAGATACGCAGTATTTT.

The J gene is TRBJ1-2, the V gene TRBV15, with 10 bases identical to TRBD1. The germline V gene has CDR1 LNHNV and CDR2 YYDKDF (reference sequence). Trimming removed 0 bases from V and 4 bases from J; junction bases left unmatched: 5. The CDR3 length is 16 residues. CDR3 bases: TGTGCCACCAGCAGAGAGGTCGGACAGGGGGGCTATGGCTACACCTTC. Its protein product is CATSREVGQGGYGYTF.

This chain connects TRBV30 to TRBJ1-1, with D unclear. V lost 5 bases and J 2 bases, leaving 6 bases between the germline ends. The CDR3 loop spans 11 amino acids. Germline lookup yields CDR1 GTSNPN and CDR2 SVGIG (reference sequence). This chain's CDR3 is CAWDDNTEAFF. In nucleotides, the CDR3 is TGTGCCTGGGATGATAACACTGAAGCTTTCTTT.

V usage is TRBV5-1 and J usage is TRBJ2-1, with 7 nucleotides matching TRBD2. The J segment lost 5 bases and the V segment lost 0 bases, leaving 2 bases of the junction unmatched. Germline V gene sequence: CDR1 SGHRS, CDR2 YFSETQ. The CDR3 is made up of 14 amino acids. The CDR3 DNA is TGCGCCAGCAGCTTGGAGGGGACTAACAATGAGCAGTTCTTC. This codes for CASSLEGTNNEQFF.

V is TRBV7-2 and J is TRBJ1-6; TRBD1 matches 8 bases. The germline V gene has CDR1 SGHTA and CDR2 FQGNSA. This CDR3 is built from 15 residues. V shed 5 bases, J shed 7 bases, and the junction held 7 bases outside the gene matches. CDR3 region: CASSRYRGTNSPLHF. CDR3 DNA: TGTGCCAGCAGCAGATACAGGGGGACCAATTCACCCCTCCACTTT.

The gene calls are TRBV24-1 and TRBJ2-5; 12 bases align to TRBD2. This CDR3 has 16 amino acids. CDR1 KGHDR and CDR2 SFDVKD come from the germline V gene. The junction had 4 bases not matched to a gene; V was cut back by 2 bases and J by 4 bases. CDR3 DNA sequence: TGTGCCACCAGTGATTGGACTAGCGGGGATTCAGAGACCCAGTACTTC. Translation gives CATSDWTSGDSETQYF.

This chain joins TRBV3-1 and TRBJ2-6; D could derive from TRBD1 or TRBD2 (5 bases each). The CDR3 is 17 amino acids. V was shortened by 0 bases and J by 4 bases, with 13 bases between the two germline ends. Germline V lookup: CDR1 LGHDT, CDR2 YNNKEL (reference sequence). The CDR3 nucleotides read TGTGCCAGCAGCCAAGATTTAGCAGGGACCGGGGCCAACGTCCTGACTTTC. Protein sequence: CASSQDLAGTGANVLTF.

The V gene is TRBV15, the J gene TRBJ1-1; no reliable D call. The length of the CDR3 is 15 residues. Germline values: CDR1 LNHNV, CDR2 YYDKDF (reference sequence). V gave up 0 bases and J gave up 3 bases, with 11 bases separating them. DNA for the CDR3: TGTGCCACCAGCAGAGATCTGGCGGAAGACACTGAAGCTTTCTTT. It yields the protein CATSRDLAEDTEAFF.

This sequence joins TRBV3-1 and TRBJ2-3; 9 nucleotides match TRBD1. The CDR3 extends over 15 amino acids. The germline gives CDR1 LGHDT, CDR2 YNNKEL (reference sequence). Losses at the gene ends were 5 bases for V and 4 bases for J; bases not matched to a gene: 7. The CDR3 sequence is CASSLRTGEPDTQYF. In nucleotides, the CDR3 is TGTGCCAGCAGCTTGCGGACAGGGGAGCCAGATACGCAGTATTTT.

V usage is TRBV20-1 and J usage is TRBJ2-3, with 8 bases identical to TRBD2. The CDR3 totals 15 residues. The germline gives CDR1 DFQATT, CDR2 SNEGSKA (reference sequence). V was pared by 3 bases and J by 1 base, with 6 bases of the junction left unmatched. CDR3 protein: CSARTAGARTDTQYF. CDR3 DNA sequence: TGCAGTGCTAGGACAGCGGGGGCCCGCACAGATACGCAGTATTTT.

The CDR3 nucleotides are TGTGCCAGTAGTCCCTGGGGCGAAGCTTTCTTT. This encodes CASSPWGEAFF. The genes are TRBV19 and TRBJ1-1; TRBD1 might be the D (5 bases). The CDR3 runs 11 residues. The germline V gene encodes CDR1 LNHDA and CDR2 SQIVND (reference sequence). With 5 bases removed from V and 8 bases from J, the gap between germline ends came to 9 bases. The entire variable domain, with the rest obtained from reference TRBV19 and TRBJ1-1, is as follows: DGGITQSPKYLFRKEGQNVTLSCEQNLNHDAMYWYRQDPGQGLRLIYYSQIVNDFQKGDIAEGYSVSREKKESFPLTVTSAQKNPTAFYLCASSPWGEAFFGQGTRLTVV.

The V call is TRBV30, the J call TRBJ1-1; no reliable D call. The germline gives CDR1 GTSNPN, CDR2 SVGIG (reference sequence). This CDR3 has 12 residues. Trimming took 3 bases from V and 4 from J, leaving 9 bases between them. The CDR3: CAWRGLGTEAFF. CDR3 sequence (DNA): TGTGCCTGGAGAGGATTAGGCACTGAAGCTTTCTTT.

This chain uses TRBV11-2 with TRBJ2-3; possible D gene TRBD1, 7 bases. Trimming took off 1 base at V and 3 bases at J, with 14 bases between the two ends. The CDR3 runs 16 residues. Germline CDR1 and CDR2: SGHAT and FQNNGV. CDR3 sequence (DNA): TGTGCCAGCAGCTTAGGCGGGACAGATCCTACAGATACGCAGTATTTT. It specifies CASSLGGTDPTDTQYF. The whole variable domain, filled in from reference TRBV11-2 and TRBJ2-3, reads EAGVAQSPRYKIIEKRQSVAFWCNPISGHATLYWYQQILGQGPKLLIQFQNNGVVDDSQLPKDRFSAERLKGVDSTLKIQPAKLEDSAVYLCASSLGGTDPTDTQYFGPGTRLTVL.

This clonotype was detected only once. The chain couples TRBV9 to TRBJ2-7; tentative D call: TRBD1 (6 bases). V shed 0 bases and J shed 2 bases, with 9 bases lying between them. This CDR3 has 14 amino acids. CDR1 is SGDLS and CDR2 is YYNGEE in the germline V gene. CDR3 nucleotides: TGTGCCAGCAGCGTAGCTGGGGGCCCCTACGAGCAGTACTTC. Encoded protein: CASSVAGGPYEQYF.

The V and J genes are TRBV2 and TRBJ2-7; no definite D call. Trimming stripped 11 bases from V and 5 bases from J, with 25 bases between. Germline V CDR1 and CDR2: SNHLY, FYNNEI. The CDR3 sequence is 15 residues long. In DNA, the CDR3 is TGTGCCTCCTCCGGGTCTCTCCCAAACCCCGACGAGCAGTACTTC. It specifies CASSGSLPNPDEQYF.

The chain links TRBV7-2 to TRBJ2-7; TRBD1 is a possible D gene (5 bases). Germline CDR1 SGHTA, CDR2 FQGNSA. The CDR3 totals 11 residues. V lost 8 bases to trimming and J lost 6 bases, with 11 bases between them. Here the CDR3 reads CASWIQGEQYF. In DNA, the CDR3 is TGTGCCAGCTGGATCCAGGGCGAGCAGTACTTC.

The chain employs TRBV5-4 and TRBJ2-7, with 11 positions matching TRBD2. Germline trimming cut 1 base from V and 3 bases from J; bases unmatched to any gene: 6. Germline V CDR1 and CDR2: SGHNT, YYREEE (reference sequence). The CDR3 has 16 amino acids. The DNA of the CDR3 is TGTGCCAGCAGCTTGACCTCTAGCGGGGGGCTCTACGAGCAGTACTTC. Translation gives CASSLTSSGGLYEQYF.

This sequence joins TRBV9 and TRBJ1-4, with D unresolved. CDR3 size: 12 residues. In germline, CDR1 is SGDLS, CDR2 YYNGEE. Trimming shortened V by 0 bases and J by 7 bases, and 4 bases separated the two germline ends. The CDR3 loop is CASSVDGEKLFF. CDR3 nucleotides: TGTGCCAGCAGCGTAGACGGTGAAAAACTGTTTTTT.

CDR3 DNA: TGTGCCAGCAGCGTAGAGACCCAAGAGACCCAGTACTTC. It translates to CASSVETQETQYF. The chain combines TRBV9 with TRBJ2-5; no firm D call. Trimming took off 0 bases at V and 1 base at J, with 4 bases between the two ends. Germline V gene data show CDR1 as SGDLS and CDR2 as YYNGEE. The CDR3 length is 13 residues.

This chain links TRBV27 with TRBJ2-7, with 8 positions matching TRBD1. The CDR3 is 15 residues long. Per the germline V gene, CDR1 is MNHEY and CDR2 is SMNVEV (reference sequence). Trimming cost V 5 bases and J 0 bases; bases outside gene matches: 6. The chain's CDR3 is CASSPTGTGSYEQYV. CDR3 DNA sequence: TGTGCCAGCAGTCCGACCGGGACAGGCTCCTACGAGCAGTACGTC.

V usage is TRBV20-1 and J usage is TRBJ2-1, with 7 bases that match TRBD2. V was pared by 3 bases and J by 6 bases, with 11 bases of the junction left unmatched. The germline gives CDR1 DFQATT, CDR2 SNEGSKA (reference sequence). This CDR3 contains 15 residues. The CDR3 DNA sequence: TGCAGTGCTAGTAACTCTAGCGGTGGTATCAATGAGCAGTTCTTC. Its translation is CSASNSSGGINEQFF.

This chain joins TRBV6-5 and TRBJ2-5, with unresolved D. The V gene lost 3 bases and the J gene lost 5 bases, with 22 bases spanning the gap. The CDR3 sequence is 17 residues long. Germline CDR1 MNHEY, CDR2 SVGAGI. The CDR3 bases are TGTGCCAGCAGTTATGCTTTGGTACACAGTGTGACGGAGACCCAGTACTTC. Translation gives CASSYALVHSVTETQYF.